The present T cell receptor beta chain was sequenced within a study of T cell changes during pregnancy in multiple sclerosis. Method: immunoSEQ multiplex PCR; TCRdb's copy keeps in-frame clones and lacks some. The sample lists under 95,000 clones, roughly 93% occurring once. There are 16 residues in the CDR3. Trimming took 3 bases from V and 0 from J; bases not matched to a gene: 1. CDR1 and CDR2 (germline): SEHNR, FQNEAQ (reference sequence). This rearrangement joins TRBV7-9 to TRBJ2-3; 12 bases map to TRBD2. The starting material was peripheral blood, obtained in the second trimester of pregnancy. The sequence derives from a female donor in good health, enrolled as a control in a pregnancy study. This chain's CDR3 is CASSFGLAGSTDTQYF. CDR3 nucleotides: TGTGCCAGCAGCTTCGGACTAGCGGGGAGCACAGATACGCAGTATTTT.